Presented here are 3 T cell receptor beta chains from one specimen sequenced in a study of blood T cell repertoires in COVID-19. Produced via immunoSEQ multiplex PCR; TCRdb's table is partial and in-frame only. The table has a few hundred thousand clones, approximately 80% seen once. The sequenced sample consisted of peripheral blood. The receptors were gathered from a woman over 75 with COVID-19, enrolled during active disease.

The CDR3 region has the DNA TGCGCCAGCAGCTCTACAGGGGACTCAGGGTATGGCTACACCTTC. Translation: CASSSTGDSGYGYTF. This chain joins TRBV5-1 and TRBJ1-2, with 7 bases that match TRBD1. Germline values: CDR1 SGHRS, CDR2 YFSETQ. The V segment lost 3 bases and the J segment 5 bases; nucleotides outside the gene matches: 10. CDR3 length equals 15 residues.

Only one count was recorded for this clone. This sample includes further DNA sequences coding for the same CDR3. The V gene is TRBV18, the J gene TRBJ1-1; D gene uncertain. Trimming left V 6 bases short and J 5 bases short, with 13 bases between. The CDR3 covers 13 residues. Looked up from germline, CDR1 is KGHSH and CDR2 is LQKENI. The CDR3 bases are TGTGCCAGCTCTCCCCGGGAGGGAACTGAAGCTTTCTTT. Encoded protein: CASSPREGTEAFF.

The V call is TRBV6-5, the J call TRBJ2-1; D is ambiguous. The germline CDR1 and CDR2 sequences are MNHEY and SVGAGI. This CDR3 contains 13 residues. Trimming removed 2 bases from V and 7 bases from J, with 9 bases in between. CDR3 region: CASSYPKENEQFF. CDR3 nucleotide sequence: TGTGCCAGCAGTTACCCTAAAGAGAATGAGCAGTTCTTC.